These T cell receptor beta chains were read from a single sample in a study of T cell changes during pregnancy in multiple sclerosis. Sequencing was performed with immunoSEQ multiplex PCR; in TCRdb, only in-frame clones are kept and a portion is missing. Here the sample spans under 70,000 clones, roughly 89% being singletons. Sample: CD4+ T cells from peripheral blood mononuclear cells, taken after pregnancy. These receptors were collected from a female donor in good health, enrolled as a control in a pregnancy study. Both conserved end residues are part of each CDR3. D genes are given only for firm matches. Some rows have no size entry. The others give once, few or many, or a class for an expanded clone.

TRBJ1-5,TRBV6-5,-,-,CASRGGGPQHF,TGTGCCAGCAGGGGGGGTGGGCCCCAGCATTTT
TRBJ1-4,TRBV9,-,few,CASSGQTGLNEKLFF,TGTGCCAGCAGCGGCCAAACAGGGTTGAATGAAAAACTGTTTTTT
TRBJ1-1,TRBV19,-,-,CASSMARGTEAFF,TGTGCCAGTAGTATGGCTCGGGGCACTGAAGCTTTCTTT
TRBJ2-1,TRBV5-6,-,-,CASSLQTFNNEQFF,TGTGCCAGCAGCTTGCAGACTTTCAACAATGAGCAGTTCTTC
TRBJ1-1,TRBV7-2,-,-,CASSRRADTEAFF,TGTGCCAGCAGCCGAAGAGCGGACACTGAAGCTTTCTTT
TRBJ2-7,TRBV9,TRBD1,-,CASSVTTGGSYEQYF,TGTGCCAGCAGCGTCACGACAGGGGGCTCCTACGAGCAGTACTTC
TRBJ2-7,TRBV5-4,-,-,CASSFETSSYEQYF,TGTGCCAGCAGCTTCGAGACTAGTTCCTACGAGCAGTACTTC
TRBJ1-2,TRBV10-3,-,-,CAISDVWSRANYGYTF,TGTGCCATCAGTGACGTATGGAGCAGGGCTAACTATGGCTACACCTTC
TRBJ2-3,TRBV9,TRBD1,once,CASSPRTGRSTDTQYF,TGTGCCAGCAGCCCACGGACAGGCCGCAGCACAGATACGCAGTATTTT
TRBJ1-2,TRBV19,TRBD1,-,CASSIGQGDHYGYTF,TGTGCCAGTAGTATAGGACAGGGAGATCACTATGGCTACACCTTC
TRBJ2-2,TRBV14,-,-,CASSHPRGLFANTGELFF,TGTGCCAGCAGCCATCCTAGGGGACTTTTTGCGAACACCGGGGAGCTGTTTTTT
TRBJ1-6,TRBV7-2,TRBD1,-,CASSLEGTGGDSPLHF,TGTGCCAGCAGCTTAGAGGGGACAGGGGGCGATTCACCCCTCCACTTT
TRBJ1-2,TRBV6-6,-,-,CASSYSGEINGYTF,TGTGCCAGCAGTTACTCCGGGGAGATTAATGGCTACACCTTC
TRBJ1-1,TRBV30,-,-,CAWAPQWMSGTEAFF,TGTGCCTGGGCTCCTCAGTGGATGAGCGGCACTGAAGCTTTCTTT
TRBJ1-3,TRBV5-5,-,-,CASSLVPLQGPGNTIYF,TGTGCCAGCAGCTTGGTCCCTTTGCAGGGGCCTGGAAACACCATATATTTT
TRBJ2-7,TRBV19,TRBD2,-,CASTPDSGGVYEQYF,TGTGCCAGTACGCCAGATAGCGGGGGTGTCTACGAGCAGTACTTC
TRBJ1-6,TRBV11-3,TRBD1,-,CASSLGQGNGNSPLHF,TGTGCCAGCAGCTTAGGACAGGGGAACGGAAATTCACCCCTCCACTTT
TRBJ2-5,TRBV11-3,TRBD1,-,CASSDWDSLQETQYF,TGTGCCAGCAGCGACTGGGACAGCTTACAAGAGACCCAGTACTTC
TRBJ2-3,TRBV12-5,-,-,CASGITTRASTDTQYF,TGTGCTAGTGGTATCACGACTAGAGCGAGCACAGATACGCAGTATTTT
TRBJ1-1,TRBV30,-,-,CAWSDRVGTEAFF,TGTGCCTGGAGTGACAGGGTAGGGACTGAAGCTTTCTTT
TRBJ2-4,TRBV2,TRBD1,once,CASGGLDRARNIQYF,TGTGCCAGCGGAGGGTTGGACAGGGCTAGGAACATTCAGTACTTC
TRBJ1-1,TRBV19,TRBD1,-,CASSTTGGSGTEAFF,TGTGCCAGTAGTACGACAGGGGGCTCAGGAACTGAAGCTTTCTTT
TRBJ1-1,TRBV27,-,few,CASSFQGIVNTEAFF,TGTGCCAGCAGTTTTCAGGGGATAGTGAACACTGAAGCTTTCTTT
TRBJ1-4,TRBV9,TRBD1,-,CASSARGASNEKLFF,TGTGCCAGCAGCGCCAGGGGGGCTTCTAATGAAAAACTGTTTTTT
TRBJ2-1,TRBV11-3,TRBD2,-,CASSSLSGGRYNEQFF,TGTGCCAGCAGCTCCCTTAGCGGGGGCCGATACAATGAGCAGTTCTTC
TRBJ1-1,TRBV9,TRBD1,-,CASSAGTGGTEAFF,TGTGCCAGCAGCGCTGGGACAGGGGGCACTGAAGCTTTCTTT
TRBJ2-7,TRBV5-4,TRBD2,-,CASSSLAGGLYEQYF,TGTGCCAGCAGCTCCCTAGCGGGGGGGTTGTACGAGCAGTACTTC
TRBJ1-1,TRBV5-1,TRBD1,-,CASSFRPLRQGNTEAFF,TGCGCCAGCAGCTTCCGCCCTTTGAGACAGGGGAACACTGAAGCTTTCTTT
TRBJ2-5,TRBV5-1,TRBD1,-,CASSSGTGVQETQYF,TGCGCCAGCAGCTCCGGGACAGGGGTCCAAGAGACCCAGTACTTC
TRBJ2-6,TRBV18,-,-,CASSPFSSGANVLTF,TGTGCCAGCTCACCATTCAGCTCTGGGGCCAACGTCCTGACTTTC
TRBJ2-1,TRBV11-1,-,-,CASSLESPGVAVTYNEQFF,TGTGCCAGCAGCTTAGAGTCTCCGGGGGTAGCGGTTACCTACAATGAGCAGTTCTTC
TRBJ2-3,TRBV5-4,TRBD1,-,CASRQQGPSTDTQYF,TGTGCCAGCAGACAACAGGGGCCTAGCACAGATACGCAGTATTTT
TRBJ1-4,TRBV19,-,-,CASSTRQATNEKLFF,TGTGCCAGTAGTACGCGACAGGCAACTAATGAAAAACTGTTTTTT
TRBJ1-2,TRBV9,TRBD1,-,CASSAEQGARGYTF,TGTGCCAGCAGCGCAGAACAGGGGGCTAGGGGCTACACCTTC
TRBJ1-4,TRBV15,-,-,CATSPRVNEKLFF,TGTGCCACCAGCCCCCGGGTCAATGAAAAACTGTTTTTT
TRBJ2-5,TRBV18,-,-,CASSPRVRGETQYF,TGTGCCAGCTCACCACGCGTCAGGGGAGAGACCCAGTACTTC
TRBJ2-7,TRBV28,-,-,CASSSILGRDRNYEQYF,TGTGCCAGCAGTTCTATCCTTGGGCGGGACAGAAATTACGAGCAGTACTTC
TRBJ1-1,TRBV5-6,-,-,CASSWLGNTEAFF,TGTGCCAGCAGCTGGCTAGGGAACACTGAAGCTTTCTTT
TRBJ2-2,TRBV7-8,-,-,CAGRSGASTGELFF,TGTGCCGGTCGAAGTGGGGCGAGCACCGGGGAGCTGTTTTTT
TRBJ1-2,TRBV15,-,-,CATSRGGNYGYTF,TGTGCCACCAGCAGAGGAGGGAACTATGGCTACACCTTC
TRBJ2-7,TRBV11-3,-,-,CASSSGDSYEQYF,TGTGCCAGCAGCTCCGGAGACAGTTACGAGCAGTACTTC
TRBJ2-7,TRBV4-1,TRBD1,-,CASRLVTGGKYEQYF,TGCGCCAGCCGACTGGTAACAGGGGGAAAGTACGAGCAGTACTTC
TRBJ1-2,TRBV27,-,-,CASSLSGGPLYGYTF,TGTGCCAGCAGTTTAAGCGGGGGCCCCCTCTATGGCTACACCTTC
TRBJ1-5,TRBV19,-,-,CASSFSGTLYSNQPQHF,TGTGCCAGTAGCTTTAGTGGGACACTCTATAGCAATCAGCCCCAGCATTTT
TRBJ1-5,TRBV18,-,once,CASSRSREDQPQHF,TGTGCCAGCTCACGGTCCAGGGAAGACCAGCCCCAGCATTTT
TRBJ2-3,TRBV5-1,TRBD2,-,CASSLAKLSGAEDTQYF,TGCGCCAGCAGCTTGGCCAAATTAAGCGGGGCGGAAGATACGCAGTATTTT
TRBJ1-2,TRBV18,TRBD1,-,CASSPGTGTGSLGYTF,TGTGCCAGCTCACCGGGTACCGGGACAGGGTCTCTTGGCTACACCTTC
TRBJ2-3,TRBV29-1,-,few,CSVVAGFVSDTQYF,TGCAGCGTTGTCGCAGGGTTTGTCTCAGATACGCAGTATTTT
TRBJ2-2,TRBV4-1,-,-,CASSRTANTGELFF,TGCGCCAGCAGTCGAACAGCGAACACCGGGGAGCTGTTTTTT
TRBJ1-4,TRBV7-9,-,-,CASSSATDINEKLFF,TGTGCCAGCAGCTCTGCGACAGATATAAATGAAAAACTGTTTTTT
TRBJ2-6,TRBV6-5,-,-,CASSYPQANVLTF,TGTGCCAGCAGTTACCCACAGGCCAACGTCCTGACTTTC
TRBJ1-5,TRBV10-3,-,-,CAISSGLRNQPQHF,TGTGCCATCAGTTCTGGGCTTCGGAATCAGCCCCAGCATTTT
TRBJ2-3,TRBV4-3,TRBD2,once,CASSQDSGGATQYF,TGCGCCAGCAGCCAAGATAGCGGGGGGGCCACGCAGTATTTT
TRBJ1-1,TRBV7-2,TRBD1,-,CASSLNRDSGPPFF,TGTGCCAGCAGCTTGAACCGGGACAGCGGGCCCCCTTTCTTT